A selection of T cell receptor beta chains follows, all from one sample in a study of T cell responses to AZD1222 COVID-19 vaccine. This table comes from immunoSEQ multiplex PCR, and its TCRdb copy is limited to in-frame clones, with some not included. The data show 110,000 to 150,000 clones, 80% to 90% seen once. The sequences come from peripheral blood, collected on day 0 of AZD1222 vaccination. The receptors were sampled from an adult in good health. Both conserved end residues are part of each CDR3. The D gene is left open where the match is weak. Size is omitted from some rows. Given values are once, few, many or a class for expanded clones.

.	TRBV5-5	TRBJ1-6	TRBD1	CASSRRGPNSPLHF	TGTGCCAGCAGCCGGAGGGGGCCAAACTCACCCCTCCACTTT
.	TRBV7-9	TRBJ1-6	TRBD1	CASSFSDRVKSSPLHF	TGTGCCAGCAGCTTCTCGGACAGGGTGAAAAGTTCACCCCTCCACTTT
.	TRBV30	TRBJ2-3	TRBD2	CAGRLAGADTQYF	TGTGCCGGGAGACTAGCGGGAGCAGATACGCAGTATTTT
.	TRBV28	TRBJ2-5	TRBD1	CASSPGGAGETQYF	TGTGCCAGCAGCCCAGGGGGCGCGGGGGAGACCCAGTACTTC
.	TRBV4-2	TRBJ1-1	.	CASSQGRINTEAFF	TGTGCCAGCAGCCAAGGGAGGATAAACACTGAAGCTTTCTTT
.	TRBV5-4	TRBJ2-3	.	CASSLAGDTQYF	TGTGCCAGCAGCTTGGCCGGAGATACGCAGTATTTT
.	TRBV29-1	TRBJ1-1	.	CSVDVAFF	TGCAGCGTTGACGTAGCTTTCTTT
.	TRBV27	TRBJ1-5	TRBD1	CASRGQVGNQPQHF	TGTGCCAGCAGGGGACAGGTTGGCAATCAGCCCCAGCATTTT
.	TRBV7-9	TRBJ1-2	.	CASSLAGRYYGYTF	TGTGCCAGCAGCTTAGCTGGCAGATACTATGGCTACACCTTC
once	TRBV6-5	TRBJ2-1	.	CASSYSWPPEQFF	TGTGCCAGCAGTTACTCCTGGCCCCCTGAGCAGTTCTTC
.	TRBV10-1	TRBJ1-1	TRBD1	CASSESEGTGRNTEAFF	TGCGCCAGCAGTGAGTCAGAGGGGACAGGGCGGAACACTGAAGCTTTCTTT
.	TRBV3-1/TRBV3-2	TRBJ2-1	.	CASSQVPSRDNEQFF	TGTGCCAGCAGCCAAGTCCCCAGCCGAGACAATGAGCAGTTCTTC
.	TRBV10-3	TRBJ1-2	TRBD1	CAIRGQAGGYTF	TGTGCCATCAGAGGACAGGCCGGTGGCTACACCTTC
.	TRBV30	TRBJ2-7	.	CAWSVGRNPRF	TGTGCCTGGAGTGTAGGGAGGAACCCTCGCTTC
.	TRBV5-1	TRBJ2-5	.	CASSLQGGLAETQYF	TGCGCCAGCAGCTTACAGGGAGGACTGGCCGAGACCCAGTACTTC
few	TRBV20-1	TRBJ2-5	.	CSASKEGETQYF	TGCAGTGCTAGTAAGGAGGGGGAGACCCAGTACTTC
.	TRBV6-1	TRBJ1-1	.	CASSEEGGTHTEAFF	TGTGCCAGCAGTGAAGAAGGGGGGACGCACACTGAAGCTTTCTTT
.	TRBV20-1	TRBJ1-2	.	CRLDYNYGYTF	TGCAGACTAGACTATAACTATGGCTACACCTTC
.	TRBV10-2	TRBJ1-6	TRBD1	CASSPRNRQGSVSPLHF	TGCGCCAGCAGCCCAAGGAACCGACAGGGCTCGGTTTCACCCCTCCACTTT
.	TRBV30	TRBJ1-1	.	CAWSVRRRNTEAFF	TGTGCCTGGAGTGTCCGCAGACGGAACACTGAAGCTTTCTTT
.	TRBV14	TRBJ1-1	TRBD1	CASSLLPPGQVRGTEAFF	TGTGCCAGCAGCCTCCTCCCGCCGGGACAGGTCCGAGGGACTGAAGCTTTCTTT
.	TRBV15	TRBJ2-1	TRBD2	CATSRKSGSSYNEQFF	TGTGCCACCAGCAGGAAAAGCGGGAGTTCCTACAATGAGCAGTTCTTC
.	TRBV30	TRBJ2-2	TRBD2	CAWSRLAGGNTGELFF	TGTGCCTGGAGTCGACTAGCGGGGGGGAACACCGGGGAGCTGTTTTTT
.	TRBV7-6	TRBJ2-1	TRBD2	CASSHSGRSDEQFF	TGTGCCAGCAGCCATAGCGGGAGGTCTGATGAGCAGTTCTTC
.	TRBV9	TRBJ1-1	.	CASSVEAVSNTEAFF	TGTGCCAGCAGCGTAGAGGCGGTGTCGAACACTGAAGCTTTCTTT
.	TRBV28	TRBJ2-5	TRBD2	CASGDPSGTKTYQETQYF	TGTGCCAGCGGAGACCCTAGCGGGACAAAGACATACCAAGAGACCCAGTACTTC
.	TRBV6-4	TRBJ2-7	.	CASSLYEQYF	TGTGCCAGCAGTCTTTACGAGCAGTACTTC
.	TRBV7-6	TRBJ1-5	.	CASSSTLRRGRNQPQHF	TGTGCCAGCAGCTCCACCCTAAGGAGGGGTCGCAATCAGCCCCAGCATTTT
.	TRBV25-1	TRBJ2-1	.	CASSGRVGLNEQFF	TGTGCCAGCAGTGGGCGAGTCGGGCTCAATGAGCAGTTCTTC
.	TRBV2	TRBJ1-6	TRBD1	CASSRDRGNSPLHF	TGTGCCAGCAGCCGGGACAGGGGTAATTCACCCCTCCACTTT
.	TRBV30	TRBJ2-2	TRBD2	CAWSSPGLAGTGELFF	TGTGCCTGGAGTTCGCCGGGACTAGCGGGGACCGGGGAGCTGTTTTTT
once	TRBV19	TRBJ1-5	.	CASSGEKGTWGKKHF	TGTGCCAGTAGTGGAGAAAAAGGCACGTGGGGCAAGAAGCATTTT
once	TRBV3-1/TRBV3-2	TRBJ2-7	.	CASSLAWTDYEQYF	TGTGCCAGCAGCCTGGCCTGGACTGACTACGAGCAGTACTTC
.	TRBV27	TRBJ1-6	TRBD1	CASSTRDRGNSPLHF	TGTGCCAGCAGCACCCGGGACAGGGGGAATTCACCCCTCCACTTT
.	TRBV6-6	TRBJ2-6	TRBD1	CASSPWDRGRSGANVLTF	TGTGCCAGCAGTCCTTGGGACAGGGGGCGGTCTGGGGCCAACGTCCTGACTTTC
.	TRBV5-6	TRBJ1-2	.	CASSLSYKGTNDGYTF	TGTGCCAGCAGCTTGAGTTATAAGGGGACGAATGATGGCTACACCTTC